The next 17 T cell receptor beta chains were all read from a single sample in a study of blood T cell repertoires in COVID-19. Using immunoSEQ multiplex PCR, the repertoire was profiled, and TCRdb retains in-frame clones only, with some absent. The repertoire holds under 80,000 clones, with about 83% as singletons. What was sequenced was peripheral blood. These receptors all stem from a man older than 75 with acute or convalescent COVID-19.

This rearrangement joins TRBV5-4 to TRBJ1-2; D is possibly TRBD1 (5 bases). CDR1 is SGHNT, CDR2 YYREEE, per germline (reference sequence). V lost 2 bases, J lost 2 bases, and 7 bases lay in between. This CDR3 has 13 residues. The CDR3 sequence is CASSLAGNYGYTF. CDR3 nucleotide sequence: TGTGCCAGCAGCTTAGCAGGGAACTATGGCTACACCTTC. Based on the CDR3 plus reference TRBV5-4 and TRBJ1-2, the full variable domain is ETGVTQSPTHLIKTRGQQVTLRCSSQSGHNTVSWYQQALGQGPQFIFQYYREEENGRGNFPPRFSGLQFPNYSSELNVNALELDDSALYLCASSLAGNYGYTFGSGTRLTVV.

In this sample, this clone turned up a few times. V gene TRBV5-1 combines with J gene TRBJ1-4, with 7 bases matching TRBD1. V shed 2 bases and J 2 bases; nucleotides not matched to a gene: 3. CDR1 SGHRS and CDR2 YFSETQ come from the germline V gene. The CDR3 consists of 15 residues. CDR3 sequence reads: CASSFTGVTNEKLFF. CDR3 coding DNA: TGCGCCAGCAGCTTCACAGGGGTGACTAATGAAAAACTGTTTTTT.

The V call is TRBV7-9, the J call TRBJ1-1, with a tentative D call TRBD1 (5 bases). CDR1 is SEHNR and CDR2 is FQNEAQ in the germline V gene (reference sequence). This CDR3 region has 12 residues. The V end lost 10 bases, the J end lost 6 bases, and 15 bases lay between the germline ends. CDR3 sequence: CAIDGGRAEAFF. The CDR3 nucleotides read TGTGCCATCGACGGGGGTCGTGCTGAAGCTTTCTTT. Supplemented by reference TRBV7-9 and TRBJ1-1, the full variable domain reads DTGVSQNPRHKITKRGQNVTFRCDPISEHNRLYWYRQTLGQGPEFLTYFQNEAQLEKSRLLSDRFSAERPKGSFSTLEIQRTEQGDSAMYLCAIDGGRAEAFFGQGTRLTVV.

This clone was seen more than once but under ten times. The chain joins TRBV12-5 to TRBJ1-1; D is perhaps TRBD1 (6 bases). This CDR3 comprises 13 residues. Germline V gives CDR1 LGHNT, CDR2 FRNRAP. The V end was cut by 2 bases, the J end by 4 bases, with 8 bases between. This chain's CDR3 is CASGLLDSTEAFF. The CDR3 DNA reads as TGTGCTAGTGGTTTGTTGGACAGCACTGAAGCTTTCTTT.

The chain employs TRBV30 and TRBJ1-1; 8 nucleotides line up with TRBD1. After removal of 2 bases from V and 1 base from J, the junction contained 6 bases not matched to a gene. Germline V gene lookup returns CDR1 GTSNPN and CDR2 SVGIG (reference sequence). The CDR3 contains 15 residues. The CDR3 nucleotides are TGTGCCTGGAGTTTGGACAGGGCGGGGAACACTGAAGCTTTCTTT. It specifies CAWSLDRAGNTEAFF.

The V gene is TRBV9, the J gene TRBJ1-6; 7 nucleotides agree with TRBD1. This CDR3 is built from 16 residues. From germline, CDR1 is SGDLS and CDR2 YYNGEE. After removal of 5 bases from V and 7 bases from J, the junction contained 12 bases not matched to a gene. In DNA, the CDR3 is TGTGCCAGCAGTCCTAACCACAGGGGACCGAATTCACCCCTCCACTTT. Protein product: CASSPNHRGPNSPLHF.

V and J are TRBV10-3 and TRBJ2-1; 7 positions agree with TRBD1. CDR1 and CDR2 from the germline V gene are ENHRY and SYGVKD. The CDR3 sequence is 17 residues long. V lost 1 base to trimming and J lost 9 bases; unmatched junction nucleotides: 15. The CDR3 nucleotides are TGTGCCATCAGTGAGTTAAATACACCGGGACAGTTTCCTGAGCAGTTCTTC. Its protein is CAISELNTPGQFPEQFF.

The chain recombines TRBV28 with TRBJ2-5; tentative D call: TRBD1 (5 bases). This CDR3 is built from 14 residues. Per germline, CDR1 MDHEN and CDR2 SYDVKM. Trimming shortened V by 4 bases and J by 4 bases, and 13 bases separated the two germline ends. CDR3 in amino acids: CASSSREGTETQYF. The CDR3, as DNA: TGTGCCAGCAGTTCCAGGGAAGGAACAGAGACCCAGTACTTC.

J is TRBJ2-2 and V is TRBV7-2; 7 bases agree with TRBD2. This CDR3 is 15 amino acids long. CDR1 is SGHTA, CDR2 FQGNSA, per germline. V lost 3 bases to trimming and J lost 7 bases; unmatched junction nucleotides: 8. The DNA of the CDR3 is TGTGCCAGCAGCTTGCTACTAGCGACGAACGGGGAGCTGTTTTTT. Translating it yields CASSLLLATNGELFF.

V and J are TRBV12-3 or TRBV12-4 and TRBJ1-6, with 7 bases that match TRBD1. After removal of 7 bases from V and 10 bases from J, the junction contained 4 bases not matched to a gene. The CDR3 is 12 residues long. In DNA form, the CDR3 reads TGTGCCAGCAAGCAGGGGGAGTCACCCCTCCACTTT. Its protein product is CASKQGESPLHF.

The chain links TRBV16 to TRBJ1-1; D is possibly TRBD1 (5 bases). V shed 0 bases and J shed 11 bases, with 10 bases lying between them. Germline lookup yields CDR1 KGHSY and CDR2 FQNENV. This CDR3 contains 12 residues. The CDR3 loop reads CASSQSSRGAFF. The CDR3 DNA follows: TGTGCCAGCAGCCAATCGTCCCGGGGGGCTTTCTTT.

The rearrangement uses TRBV28 and TRBJ2-5; 9 nucleotides match TRBD2. Germline CDR1 MDHEN, CDR2 SYDVKM. This CDR3 has 16 residues. V shed 6 bases and J 1 base; nucleotides not matched to a gene: 9. This CDR3 is CASSRSSTSGQETQYF. The CDR3 DNA reads as TGTGCCAGCAGCCGATCATCGACTAGCGGCCAAGAGACCCAGTACTTC. The entire variable domain, with the rest obtained from reference TRBV28 and TRBJ2-5, is as follows: DVKVTQSSRYLVKRTGEKVFLECVQDMDHENMFWYRQDPGLGLRLIYFSYDVKMKEKGDIPEGYSVSREKKERFSLILESASTNQTSMYLCASSRSSTSGQETQYFGPGTRLLVL.

This chain uses TRBV9 with TRBJ1-2; 7 bases are a match to TRBD1. The CDR3 sequence is 13 residues long. Germline trimming cut 6 bases from V and 1 base from J; bases unmatched to any gene: 3. The germline V gene has CDR1 SGDLS and CDR2 YYNGEE. This CDR3 reads CASNRQGNYGYTF. The DNA of the CDR3 is TGTGCCAGCAACCGACAGGGTAACTATGGCTACACCTTC.

This chain joins TRBV16 and TRBJ1-1; D is possibly TRBD1 (5 bases). CDR3 size: 13 residues. V was clipped by 3 bases and J by 5 bases, with 10 bases between them. Germline V gene data show CDR1 as KGHSY and CDR2 as FQNENV. The CDR3: CASSHPPGTEAFF. In DNA, the CDR3 is TGTGCCAGCAGCCATCCTCCAGGGACTGAAGCTTTCTTT.

The V call is TRBV5-1, the J call TRBJ2-1, with D tentatively TRBD1 (6 bases). V was clipped by 4 bases and J by 6 bases, with 14 bases between them. This CDR3 is built from 14 residues. Germline V gene data show CDR1 as SGHRS and CDR2 as YFSETQ. CDR3: CASSLQGISNEQFF. CDR3 DNA: TGCGCCAGCAGCCTACAGGGCATATCCAATGAGCAGTTCTTC.

J is TRBJ1-1 and V is TRBV18; weak D call: TRBD1 (5 bases). Germline values: CDR1 KGHSH, CDR2 LQKENI. This CDR3 is 13 amino acids long. Trimming cost V 9 bases and J 4 bases, with 15 bases left between them. As DNA, the CDR3 is TGTGCCAGTGCTGGGGGGATAGGCACTGAAGCTTTCTTT. As protein: CASAGGIGTEAFF.

The chain has TRBV5-1 and TRBJ2-7, with TRBD1 identical over 7 bases. V dropped 4 bases and J dropped 0; count of bases not matched to a gene: 4. Germline V gives CDR1 SGHRS, CDR2 YFSETQ. This CDR3 comprises 14 residues. CDR3 sequence (DNA): TGCGCCAGCAGCCGGACAGGTGGCTCCTACGAGCAGTACTTC. It specifies CASSRTGGSYEQYF.